The T cell receptor beta chain described here comes from a study of blood T cell repertoires in COVID-19. Overall study: Italy, Spain and the United States were the sources of the convalescent and acute COVID-19 samples.

Sequencing used immunoSEQ multiplex PCR; TCRdb keeps in-frame clones, though not all of them. The sample yields more than 300,000 clones, roughly 89% seen once. CDR1 is SGHVS, CDR2 FQNEAQ, per germline. CDR3 length: 17 residues. Unmatched junction bases numbered 10, after V lost 3 bases and J lost 1 base. Input material: peripheral blood. V is TRBV7-8 and J is TRBJ2-7; 9 nucleotides match TRBD1. The sequence came from a woman in her thirties or forties with COVID-19, enrolled during active disease. CDR3 amino acids: CASSFNPGTGRSYEQYF. DNA for the CDR3: TGTGCCAGCAGCTTCAATCCCGGGACAGGGAGATCCTACGAGCAGTACTTC. Looking up the rest from reference TRBV7-8 and TRBJ2-7 gives the full variable domain: GAGVSQSPRYKVAKRGQDVALRCDPISGHVSLFWYQQALGQGPEFLTYFQNEAQLDKSGLPSDRFFAERPEGSVSTLKIQRTQQEDSAVYLCASSFNPGTGRSYEQYFGPGTRLTVT.